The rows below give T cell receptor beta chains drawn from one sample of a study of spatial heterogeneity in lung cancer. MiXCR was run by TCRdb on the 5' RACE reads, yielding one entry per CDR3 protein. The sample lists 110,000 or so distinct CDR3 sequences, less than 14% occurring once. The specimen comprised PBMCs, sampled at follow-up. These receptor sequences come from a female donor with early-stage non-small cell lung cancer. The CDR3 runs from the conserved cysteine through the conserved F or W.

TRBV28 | CASSLGLARGYTF
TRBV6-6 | CASSYSREGNEQFF
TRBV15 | CATSRDGQGRNRYF
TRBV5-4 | CASSFFAARTQHFTYGYTF
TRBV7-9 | CASSFGGEYNEQFF
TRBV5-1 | CASSLAADSQETQYF
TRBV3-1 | CASSQGSGNTIYF
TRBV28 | CASSFASMNTEAFF
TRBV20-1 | CSARDRLAGDTQYF
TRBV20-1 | CSASTGTQRTGELFF
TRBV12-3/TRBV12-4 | CASSFAAAGELFF
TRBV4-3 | CASSQDLRASGRADEQFF
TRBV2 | CASRKGLAGVNEQFF
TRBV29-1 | CSVCTGTGSSYEQYF
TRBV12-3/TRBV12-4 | CASSLAVDTQYF
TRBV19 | CASSIVRSVGTDTQYF
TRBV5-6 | CASSLAGVQETQYF
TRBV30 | CAWSVDGINYEQYF
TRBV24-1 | CATSDFRGNQPQHF
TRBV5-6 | CASSKRQYLGAKNIQYF
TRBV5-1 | CASSLEASYGYTF
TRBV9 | CASSVDPGTRNTIYF
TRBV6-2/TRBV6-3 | CASSGKMSTDTQYF
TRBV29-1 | CSVEYPGQNEKLFF
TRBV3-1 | CASSQDPFSAGGPREQFF
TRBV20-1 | CSARDVGEANQPQHF
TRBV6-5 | CASSFLETQYF
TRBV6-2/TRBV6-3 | CASSYDGGHGETQYF
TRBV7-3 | CASSLEASSTDTQYF
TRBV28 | CASTPRRLGADTQYF
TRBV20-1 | CSARAPHSGSGGSYEQYF
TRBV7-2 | CASSLGFGGYTF
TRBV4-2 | CASSQDFLSTQYF
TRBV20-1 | CSARGQQETQYF
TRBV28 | CASRTRRGTDTQYF
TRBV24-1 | CATSDQRVLSTDTQYF
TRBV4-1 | CASSPLPYRALNTEAFF
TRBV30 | CAWSLFGSENHF
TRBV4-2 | CASSQRDRVGDTQYF
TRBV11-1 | CASGGVPLGEAFF
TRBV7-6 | CASSSGVNTEAFF
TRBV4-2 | CASSQVAGSYNEQFF
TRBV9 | CASSVGTHQNEQYF
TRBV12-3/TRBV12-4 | CASSLRLAASTDTQYF
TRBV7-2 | CASSSTVTDTQYF
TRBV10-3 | CAIRPNLSGSKNEQFF
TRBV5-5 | CASSLMRGGNEQFF
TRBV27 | CASRTGRDEQYF
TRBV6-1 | CASSEFDTGELFF
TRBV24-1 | CATSGGGTGNQPQHF
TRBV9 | CASSVGSSVDEQFF
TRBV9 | CASSVAAGAVQETQYF
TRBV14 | CASSLFSGRDTQYF
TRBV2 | CASSEVRTGGNEQFF
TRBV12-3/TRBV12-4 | CASSLGEGTYNEQFF
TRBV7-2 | CASSSHRTSGSRQYF
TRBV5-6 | CATSGLHSGANVLTF
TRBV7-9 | CASSLRNKADNEQFF